A single T cell receptor (beta chain) is shown here with its context. What it binds is not known. These data are taken from a study of vaccination and CD4 T cells after COVID-19. Study-level results: Only after vaccination were a median about 87% of convalescents' reactive clones seen.

The Oncomine TCR Beta short-read assay was applied to DNA of cultured CD4+ T cells. TCRdb ran MiXCR on the PCR reads and lists one entry per CDR3 protein. Among 15,000 to 20,000 distinct CDR3 sequences listed, roughly 46% were seen once. Indicated treatment: roughly 10-day PBMC culture with coronavirus spike peptide pools or control peptides (ViraFEST assay). CDR1 MNHNS and CDR2 SASEGT come from the germline V gene. The CDR3 length is 14 residues. Between the trimmed V and J ends, which lost 5 bases and 4 bases, there was a span of 14 bases. The sequencing sample was made of CD4+ T cells from blood, cultured in vitro. J is TRBJ2-5 and V is TRBV6-1; D not resolved. The clonotype originates from a human donor who had recovered from COVID-19. The CDR3 bases are TGTGCCAGCAGTCCTCGGAGAGGAGTAGAGACCCAGTACTTC. Amino acid sequence: CASSPRRGVETQYF.